The 4 T cell receptor beta chains in this list originate from one sample, sequenced in a study of CD8+CD57+ T cells in acquired aplastic anemia (dated by TCRdb to 2016 to 2019). Instrument used: Illumina HiSeq 2000. Genomic DNA served as template for TCR beta VDJ combination and CDR3 sequence profiling. The raw public reads went through TCRdb reprocessing: fastp at Q25, MiXCR clone calling, in-frame beta chains kept. Entries are consolidated by CDR3 protein sequence, retaining the most common genes and DNA. The sample table lists fewer than 200,000 distinct CDR3 sequences, roughly 50% of them with a count of one. Roughly 13% of the sample comes from the top ten. Patients chosen for sequencing had shown expansion of CD8+CD57+ cells by flow cytometry. Sequenced: sorted CD4+, CD8+, or CD8+CD57+ T cells (not recorded which) from PBMCs. These receptors all come from a human donor with aplastic anemia.

This rearrangement joins TRBV2 to TRBJ2-5; D may match TRBD1 or TRBD2 (6 bases each). This CDR3 region has 15 residues. Germline CDR1 SNHLY, CDR2 FYNNEI. V was shortened by 3 bases and J by 0 bases, with 11 bases between the two germline ends. The CDR3 coding sequence is TGTGCCAGCAGTGAGGGGGGACACTACCAAGAGACCCAGTACTTC. This codes for CASSEGGHYQETQYF.

This clonotype was seen repeatedly, ten times or more. It is unclear where the CDR3 begins or ends on the DNA, so no DNA is shown, and the CDR3 is as TCRdb lists it. The V gene is TRBV5-5, the J gene TRBJ2-1; the DNA was not compared with TRBD2, the D call given in the table. Per germline, CDR1 SGHKS and CDR2 YYEKEE (reference sequence). 14 amino acids form the CDR3, both terminal residues included. This CDR3 is CASSWAAGTSNEFF.

The genes are TRBV7-9 and TRBJ2-7; 8 bases line up with TRBD1. CDR3 length: 15 amino acids. Germline V gene lookup returns CDR1 SEHNR and CDR2 FQNEAQ (reference sequence). V was clipped by 3 bases and J by 5 bases; unmatched bases: 9. This chain's CDR3 is CASSFGAGGGDEQYF. The CDR3 nucleotides read TGTGCCAGCAGCTTCGGGGCAGGGGGCGGGGACGAGCAGTACTTC.

This clonotype was detected only a few times. This chain uses TRBV10-3 with TRBJ2-2; 7 bases fit TRBD1. Germline CDR1 reads ENHRY; CDR2 reads SYGVKD. The ends lost 4 bases at V and 6 bases at J; junction bases unmatched: 2. CDR3 length: 13 amino acids. This CDR3 is CAISGTGAGELFF. Here the CDR3 DNA reads TGTGCCATCAGTGGTACAGGGGCCGGGGAGCTGTTTTTT.